The present T cell receptor (beta chain) was sequenced within a study of read filtering for tumor transcriptome and immune sequencing. Looking at the study overall: The cohort had over 16 men and 14 women aged roughly 47 to 85, mean around 66 years. Notes on the study in general: IR-seq captured clonotypes deeper and more reliably than RNA-seq. Without single-read clonotypes, shared clonotype proportions correlated more between IR-seq and RNA-seq.

Bone marrow was sampled from every patient at the time of active disease. This clonotype was observed many times. What it binds is unknown. This library used roughly 0.4 ug RNA and molecular barcoded adaptors spanning alpha/delta and beta/gamma chains. TCRdb passed the reads through MiXCR, listing each CDR3 protein once. Found here are approximately 57,000 distinct CDR3 sequences, approximately 13% of them singletons; the top ten hold around 15%. The CDR3 consists of 16 residues. V gave up 0 bases and J gave up 5 bases; unmatched junction bases: 6. Germline assignment: CDR1 DFQATT and CDR2 SNEGSKA (reference sequence).

V and J are TRBV20-1 and TRBJ2-1, with TRBD2 matching over 11 bases. The specimen was a population of CD138-negative cells sorted from bone marrow. The TCR originated in a donor at least 40 years old with multiple myeloma. The CDR3: CSARDHSGGGNNEQFF. The CDR3 DNA reads TGCAGTGCTAGAGATCATAGCGGGGGGGGCAACAATGAGCAGTTCTTC.